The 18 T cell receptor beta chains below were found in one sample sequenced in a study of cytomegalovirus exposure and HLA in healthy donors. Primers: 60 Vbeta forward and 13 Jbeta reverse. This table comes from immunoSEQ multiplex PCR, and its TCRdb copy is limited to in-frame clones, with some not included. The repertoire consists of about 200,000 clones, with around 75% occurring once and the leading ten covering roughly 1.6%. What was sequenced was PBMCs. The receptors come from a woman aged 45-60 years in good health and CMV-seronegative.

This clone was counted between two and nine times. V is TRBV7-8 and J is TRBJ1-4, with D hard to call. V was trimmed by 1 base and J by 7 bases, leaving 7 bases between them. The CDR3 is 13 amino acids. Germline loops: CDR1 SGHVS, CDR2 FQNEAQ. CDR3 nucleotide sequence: TGTGCCAGCAGCTTAGACGGTCGTGAAAAACTGTTTTTT. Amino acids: CASSLDGREKLFF.

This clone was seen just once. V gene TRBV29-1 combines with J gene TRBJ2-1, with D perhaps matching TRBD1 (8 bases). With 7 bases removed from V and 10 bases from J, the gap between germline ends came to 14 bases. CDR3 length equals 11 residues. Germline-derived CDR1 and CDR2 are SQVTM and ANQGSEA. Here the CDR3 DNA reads TGCAGCGGCACAGGGGGGGTCGAGCAGTTCTTC. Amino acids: CSGTGGVEQFF.

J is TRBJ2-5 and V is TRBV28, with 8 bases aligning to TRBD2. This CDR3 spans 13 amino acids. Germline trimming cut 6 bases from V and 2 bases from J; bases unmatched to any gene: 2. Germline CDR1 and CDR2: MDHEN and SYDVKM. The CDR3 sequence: CASSIAGQETQYF. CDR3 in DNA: TGTGCCAGCAGCATAGCGGGGCAAGAGACCCAGTACTTC.

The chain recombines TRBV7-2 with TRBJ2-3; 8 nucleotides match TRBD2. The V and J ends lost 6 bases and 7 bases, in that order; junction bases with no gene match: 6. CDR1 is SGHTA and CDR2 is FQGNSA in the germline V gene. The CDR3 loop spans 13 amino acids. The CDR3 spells CASSSGVGYTQYF. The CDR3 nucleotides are TGTGCCAGCAGTAGCGGGGTGGGGTATACGCAGTATTTT.

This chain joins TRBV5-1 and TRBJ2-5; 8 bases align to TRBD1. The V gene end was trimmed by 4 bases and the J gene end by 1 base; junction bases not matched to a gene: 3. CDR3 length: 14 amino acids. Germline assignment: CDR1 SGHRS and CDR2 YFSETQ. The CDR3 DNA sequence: TGCGCCAGCAGCAGGGACAGGCCCCAAGAGACCCAGTACTTC. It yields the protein CASSRDRPQETQYF.

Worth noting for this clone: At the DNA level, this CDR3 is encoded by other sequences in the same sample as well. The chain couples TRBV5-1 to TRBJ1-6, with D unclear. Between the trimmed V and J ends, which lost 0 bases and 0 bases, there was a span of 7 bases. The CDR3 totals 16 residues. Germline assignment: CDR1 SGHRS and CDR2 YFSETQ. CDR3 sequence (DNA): TGCGCCAGCAGCTTGGACGGGAGCTCCTATAATTCACCCCTCCACTTT. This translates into CASSLDGSSYNSPLHF. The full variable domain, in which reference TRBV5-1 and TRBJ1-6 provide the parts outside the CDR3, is KAGVTQTPRYLIKTRGQQVTLSCSPISGHRSVSWYQQTPGQGLQFLFEYFSETQRNKGNFPGRFSGRQFSNSRSEMNVSTLELGDSALYLCASSLDGSSYNSPLHFGNGTRLTVT.

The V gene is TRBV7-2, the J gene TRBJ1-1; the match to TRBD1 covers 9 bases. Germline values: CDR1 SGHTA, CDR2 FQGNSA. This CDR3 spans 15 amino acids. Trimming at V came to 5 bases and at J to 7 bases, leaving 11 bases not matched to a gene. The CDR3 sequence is CASSDAGTGNGEAFF. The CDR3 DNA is TGTGCCAGCAGCGACGCCGGGACAGGGAACGGTGAAGCTTTCTTT.

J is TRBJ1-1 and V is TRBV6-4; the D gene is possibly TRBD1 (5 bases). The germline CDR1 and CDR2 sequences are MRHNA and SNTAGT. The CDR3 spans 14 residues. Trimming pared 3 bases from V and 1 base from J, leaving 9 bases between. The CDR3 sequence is CASSERGTNTEAFF. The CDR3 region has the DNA TGTGCCAGCAGTGAGCGGGGGACGAACACTGAAGCTTTCTTT.

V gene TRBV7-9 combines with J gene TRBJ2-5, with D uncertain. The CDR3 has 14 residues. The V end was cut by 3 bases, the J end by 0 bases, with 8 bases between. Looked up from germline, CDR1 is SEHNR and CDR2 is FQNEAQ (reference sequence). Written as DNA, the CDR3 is TGTGCCAGCAGCTTCATCCGGGACCAAGAGACCCAGTACTTC. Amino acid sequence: CASSFIRDQETQYF.

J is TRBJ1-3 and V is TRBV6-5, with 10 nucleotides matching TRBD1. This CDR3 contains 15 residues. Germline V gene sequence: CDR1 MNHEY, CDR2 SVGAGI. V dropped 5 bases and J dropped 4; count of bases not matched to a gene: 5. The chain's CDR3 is CASSATGGSGNTIYF. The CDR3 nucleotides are TGTGCCAGCAGTGCGACAGGGGGCTCGGGAAACACCATATATTTT.

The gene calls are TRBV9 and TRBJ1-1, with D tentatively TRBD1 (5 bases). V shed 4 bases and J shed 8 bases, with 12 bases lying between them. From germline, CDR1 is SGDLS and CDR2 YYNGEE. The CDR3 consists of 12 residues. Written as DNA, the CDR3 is TGTGCCAGCAGCCCCAGGGTGGGCGAAGCTTTCTTT. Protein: CASSPRVGEAFF.

In DNA form, the CDR3 reads TGCGCCAGCAGCCAATCCTCAGGGTATGCTAATGAAAAACTGTTTTTT. Its translation is CASSQSSGYANEKLFF. The chain joins TRBV4-3 to TRBJ1-4; possibly TRBD1 for D (5 bases). Germline-derived CDR1 and CDR2 are LGHNA and YSLEER. The CDR3 loop spans 16 amino acids. Trimming took 2 bases from V and 3 from J, leaving 13 bases between them.

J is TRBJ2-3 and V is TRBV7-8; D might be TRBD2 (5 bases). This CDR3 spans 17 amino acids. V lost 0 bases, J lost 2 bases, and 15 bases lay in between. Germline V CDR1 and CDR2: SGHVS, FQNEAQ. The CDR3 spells CASSLAPRGRITDTQYF. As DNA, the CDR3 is TGTGCCAGCAGCTTAGCCCCCCGAGGGCGGATCACAGATACGCAGTATTTT.

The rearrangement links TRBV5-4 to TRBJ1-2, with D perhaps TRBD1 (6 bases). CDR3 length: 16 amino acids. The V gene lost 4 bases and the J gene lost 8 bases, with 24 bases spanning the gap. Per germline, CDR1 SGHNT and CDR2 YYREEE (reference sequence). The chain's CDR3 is CASSPIRITGNQGYTF. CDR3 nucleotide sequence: TGTGCCAGCAGCCCCATCAGAATCACAGGGAATCAAGGCTACACCTTC.

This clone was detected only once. As DNA, the CDR3 is TGTGCCAGCAAGCCAGGGGGCTTTTACCAAGAGACCCAGTACTTC. This codes for CASKPGGFYQETQYF. The J gene is TRBJ2-5, the V gene TRBV6-1, with 8 nucleotides matching TRBD1. This CDR3 has 15 amino acids. Losses at the gene ends were 7 bases for V and 0 bases for J; bases not matched to a gene: 7. Germline lookup yields CDR1 MNHNS and CDR2 SASEGT.

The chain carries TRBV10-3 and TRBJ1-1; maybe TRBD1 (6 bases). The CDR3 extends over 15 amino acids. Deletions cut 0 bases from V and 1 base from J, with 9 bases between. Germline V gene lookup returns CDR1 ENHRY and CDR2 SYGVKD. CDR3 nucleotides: TGTGCCATCAGTGAGTCGGAACAGGGGAACACTGAAGCTTTCTTT. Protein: CAISESEQGNTEAFF.

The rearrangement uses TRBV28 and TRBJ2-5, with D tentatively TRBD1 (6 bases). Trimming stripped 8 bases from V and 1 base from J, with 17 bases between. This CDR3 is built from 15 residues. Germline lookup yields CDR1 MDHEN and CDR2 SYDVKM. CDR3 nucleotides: TGTGCCAGCTTAGGCTTCCAGGGGATCCAAGAGACCCAGTACTTC. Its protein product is CASLGFQGIQETQYF. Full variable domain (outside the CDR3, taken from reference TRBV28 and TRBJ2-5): DVKVTQSSRYLVKRTGEKVFLECVQDMDHENMFWYRQDPGLGLRLIYFSYDVKMKEKGDIPEGYSVSREKKERFSLILESASTNQTSMYLCASLGFQGIQETQYFGPGTRLLVL.

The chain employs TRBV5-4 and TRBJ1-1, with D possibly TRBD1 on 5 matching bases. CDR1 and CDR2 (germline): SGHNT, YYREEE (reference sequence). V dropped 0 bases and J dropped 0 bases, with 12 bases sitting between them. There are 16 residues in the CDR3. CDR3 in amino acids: CASSLGGVIMNTEAFF. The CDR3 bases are TGTGCCAGCAGCTTGGGGGGCGTTATAATGAACACTGAAGCTTTCTTT.